Listed below are T cell receptor beta chains from one sample, sequenced in a study of T cell repertoires in cytomegalovirus infection. MiXCR, run by TCRdb on the reads, gives a single entry per CDR3 protein. The sample consists of 450,000 to 650,000 distinct CDR3 sequences, 40% of them appearing once. These receptors' targets are unknown. The sequencing here drew on cultured PBMCs, taken from culture after CMV antigen stimulation. The receptors stem from a human donor in good health (CMV status not recorded). Some clones in this sample may be carry-over from other donors' samples. Each CDR3 is given with its conserved first and last residue. D genes are given only for firm matches. Clone size, where shown, is once, few, many, or a class for clones that have expanded.

clone_size cdr3_length j_call v_call d_call cdr3_nt cdr3_aa
. 16 TRBJ1-5 TRBV7-9 . TGTGCCAGCAGCGTTTCGGGGAACGGCGCGAATCAGCCCCAGCATTTT CASSVSGNGANQPQHF
. 15 TRBJ2-7 TRBV2 . TGTGCCAGCAGTGAAAAAGATGGGTTTTATCTCTCCCAGTACTTC CASSEKDGFYLSQYF
. 14 TRBJ2-5 TRBV6-2/TRBV6-3 TRBD2 TGTGCCAGCAGTCGGAGCGGGATTCCAGAGACCCAGTACTTC CASSRSGIPETQYF
few 16 TRBJ2-3 TRBV5-4 TRBD2 TGTGCCAGCAGTCCGACGGGAGGGCCGTCTACAGATACGCAGTATTTT CASSPTGGPSTDTQYF
. 13 TRBJ2-3 TRBV4-2 . TGTGCCAGCAGCCAAGATGGGGATTCTACGCAGTATTTT CASSQDGDSTQYF
. 16 TRBJ2-3 TRBV10-3 TRBD2 TGTGCCATCTGGGAGGGACCGAGGACTAGATCAGATACGCAGTATTTT CAIWEGPRTRSDTQYF
. 13 TRBJ1-5 TRBV29-1 . TGCAGCGTCCAAGGGGGAGAAGGTCAGCCCCAGCATTTT CSVQGGEGQPQHF
. 12 TRBJ2-1 TRBV7-2 . TGTGCCAGCAGCTTAACCGGGGTGGGGCAGTTCTTC CASSLTGVGQFF
. 14 TRBJ2-5 TRBV12-3/TRBV12-4 . TGTGCCAGCAGTTACGGGACTCCCGTAAAGACCCAGTACTTC CASSYGTPVKTQYF
. 13 TRBJ1-2 TRBV29-1 . TGCAGCGTTGAAGAGGGGGTCCTCTATGGCTACACCTTC CSVEEGVLYGYTF
. 13 TRBJ1-6 TRBV6-1 TRBD1 TGTGCCAGCAGTACCCAGGGGGGCGGAACCCTCCACTTT CASSTQGGGTLHF
. 18 TRBJ2-6 TRBV7-9 . TGTGCCAGCAGCTTAGACCCGGGGATTGGTTCTGGGGCCAACGTCCTGACTTTC CASSLDPGIGSGANVLTF
few 15 TRBJ1-2 TRBV19 TRBD1 TGTGCCAGTACTCCTCAGGGGACAGGGGAGGCTGGCTACACCTTC CASTPQGTGEAGYTF
few 18 TRBJ2-1 TRBV7-9 . TGTGCCAGCAGCTTATTTAGCGGAGGCCCTTGGGCCTACAATGAGCAGTTCTTC CASSLFSGGPWAYNEQFF
. 15 TRBJ2-2 TRBV7-2 TRBD2 TGTGCCAGCAGCTGGACTAGCGGGAGACCCGGGGAGCTGTTTTTT CASSWTSGRPGELFF
. 14 TRBJ1-1 TRBV6-6 . TGTGCCAGCAGTCTTCAGGGTAGGAGCACTGAAGCTTTCTTT CASSLQGRSTEAFF
. 15 TRBJ2-7 TRBV5-5 . TGTGCCAGCAGCCCGAAACAGGAAACCTCCTACGAGCAGTACTTC CASSPKQETSYEQYF
. 15 TRBJ1-1 TRBV12-3/TRBV12-4 . TGTGCCAGCAGTTCGGATCTAAGGGGGGGCACTGAAGCTTTCTTT CASSSDLRGGTEAFF
. 16 TRBJ2-1 TRBV12-3/TRBV12-4 TRBD1 TGTGCCAGCAGTTTTCGGGGACAGGGGGTTTTGAATGAGCAGTTCTTC CASSFRGQGVLNEQFF
few 17 TRBJ1-3 TRBV7-2 . TGTGCCAGCAGCACCGACAGGACAGAGGGTAGTGGAAACACCATATATTTT CASSTDRTEGSGNTIYF
. 14 TRBJ1-6 TRBV7-2 TRBD1 TGTGCCAGCAGCACGGGACAGGGGGCTAGACCCCTCCACTTT CASSTGQGARPLHF
. 16 TRBJ1-5 TRBV19 . TGTGCCAGTAGTATCAGCACAGGAGGGGGGAATCAGCCCCAGCATTTT CASSISTGGGNQPQHF
few 15 TRBJ2-3 TRBV4-3 TRBD2 TGCGCCAGCAGCCAGGTAGCGGGGAGCACAGATACGCAGTATTTT CASSQVAGSTDTQYF
few 17 TRBJ2-7 TRBV7-8 TRBD2 TGTGCCAACAGCCCCGCTAGACTAGCCCCGCAGTTGTATGAGCAGTACTTC CANSPARLAPQLYEQYF
many 15 TRBJ1-3 TRBV7-2 . TGTGCCAGCAGCTTACCGCTGAGCTCTGGAAACACCATATATTTT CASSLPLSSGNTIYF
. 12 TRBJ2-2 TRBV20-1 . TGCAGTGCTGGCCAGGGTGGCCGGGAGCTGTTTTTT CSAGQGGRELFF
few 13 TRBJ1-3 TRBV6-6 . TGTGCCAGCAGTTACGGGTCCGGAAACACCATATATTTT CASSYGSGNTIYF
few 15 TRBJ1-4 TRBV7-8 . TGTGCCAGCAGCTTACGCAGAGCTGATAATGAAAAACTGTTTTTT CASSLRRADNEKLFF
. 15 TRBJ2-7 TRBV12-3/TRBV12-4 TRBD2 TGTGCCAGCAGTCCTGGACTAGCAACAACCTACGAGCAGTACTTC CASSPGLATTYEQYF
. 16 TRBJ2-7 TRBV12-3/TRBV12-4 . TGTGCCAGCAGTTTAGGTGGCAGGGTTAACCTCTACGAGCAGTACTTC CASSLGGRVNLYEQYF
. 12 TRBJ1-6 TRBV27 . TGTGCCAGCAGTGCTCGTAATTCACCCCTCCACTTT CASSARNSPLHF
few 16 TRBJ2-1 TRBV6-6 TRBD2 TGTGCCAGCAGTTACTCCAGACTAGCGAGGGGGAATGAGCAGTTCTTC CASSYSRLARGNEQFF
. 15 TRBJ1-1 TRBV6-6 . TGTGCCAGCACCTTTGTGACAGCCCTGAACACTGAAGCTTTCTTT CASTFVTALNTEAFF